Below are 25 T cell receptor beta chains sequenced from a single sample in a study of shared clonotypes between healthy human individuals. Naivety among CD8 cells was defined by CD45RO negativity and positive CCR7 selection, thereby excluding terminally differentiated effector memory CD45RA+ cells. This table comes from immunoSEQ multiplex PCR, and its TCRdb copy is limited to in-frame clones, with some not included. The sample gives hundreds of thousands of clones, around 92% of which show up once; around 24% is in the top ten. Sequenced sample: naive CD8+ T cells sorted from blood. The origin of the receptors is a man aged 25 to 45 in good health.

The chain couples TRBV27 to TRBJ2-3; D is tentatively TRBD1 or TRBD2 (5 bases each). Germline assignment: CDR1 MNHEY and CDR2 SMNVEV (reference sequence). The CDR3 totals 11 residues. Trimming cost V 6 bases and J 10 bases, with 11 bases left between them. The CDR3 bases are TGTGCCAGCAGGTTGGGACCCGCGCAGTATTTT. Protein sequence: CASRLGPAQYF.

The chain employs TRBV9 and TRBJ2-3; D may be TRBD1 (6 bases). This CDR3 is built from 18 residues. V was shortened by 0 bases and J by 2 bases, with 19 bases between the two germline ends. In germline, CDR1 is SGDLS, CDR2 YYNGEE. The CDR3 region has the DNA TGTGCCAGCAGCGTAGAGGCTTCCGGGACACCTTCCACAGATACGCAGTATTTT. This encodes CASSVEASGTPSTDTQYF.

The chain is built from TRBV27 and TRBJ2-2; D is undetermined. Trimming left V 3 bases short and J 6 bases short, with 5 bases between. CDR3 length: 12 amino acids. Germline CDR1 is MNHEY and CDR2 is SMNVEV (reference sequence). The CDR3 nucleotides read TGTGCCAGCAGTTTCCTGGCCGGGGAGCTGTTTTTT. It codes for CASSFLAGELFF.

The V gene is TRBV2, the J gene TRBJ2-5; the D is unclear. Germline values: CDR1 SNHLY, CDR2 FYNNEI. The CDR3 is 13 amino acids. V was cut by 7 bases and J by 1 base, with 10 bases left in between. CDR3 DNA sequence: TGTGCCAGCAAGAATCCACGCCAAGAGACCCAGTACTTC. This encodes CASKNPRQETQYF. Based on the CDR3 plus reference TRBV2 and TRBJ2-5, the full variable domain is EPEVTQTPSHQVTQMGQEVILRCVPISNHLYFYWYRQILGQKVEFLVSFYNNEISEKSEIFDDQFSVERPDGSNFTLKIRSTKLEDSAMYFCASKNPRQETQYFGPGTRLLVL.

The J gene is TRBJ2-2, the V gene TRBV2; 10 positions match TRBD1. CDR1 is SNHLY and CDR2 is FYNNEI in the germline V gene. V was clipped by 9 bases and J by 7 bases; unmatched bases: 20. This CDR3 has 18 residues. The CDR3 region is CASLGQGFFGGSGGELFF. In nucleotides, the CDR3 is TGTGCCAGTTTGGGACAGGGGTTTTTCGGCGGGAGTGGCGGGGAGCTGTTTTTT.

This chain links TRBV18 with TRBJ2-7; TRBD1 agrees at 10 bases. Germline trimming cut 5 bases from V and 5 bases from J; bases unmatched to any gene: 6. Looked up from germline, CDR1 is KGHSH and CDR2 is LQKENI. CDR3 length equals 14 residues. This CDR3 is CASSSGTGDDEQYF. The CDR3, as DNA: TGTGCCAGCTCATCCGGGACAGGGGACGACGAGCAGTACTTC.

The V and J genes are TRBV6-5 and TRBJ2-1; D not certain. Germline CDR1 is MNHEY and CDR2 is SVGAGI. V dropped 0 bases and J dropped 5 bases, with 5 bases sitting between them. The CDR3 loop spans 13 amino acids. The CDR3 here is CASSYSIHNEQFF. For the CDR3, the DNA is TGTGCCAGCAGTTACTCGATTCACAATGAGCAGTTCTTC.

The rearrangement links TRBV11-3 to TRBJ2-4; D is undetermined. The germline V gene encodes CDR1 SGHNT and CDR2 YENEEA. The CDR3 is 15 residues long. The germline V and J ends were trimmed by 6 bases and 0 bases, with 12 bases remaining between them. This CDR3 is CASSFLLLAKNIQYF. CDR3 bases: TGTGCCAGCAGTTTTCTACTTCTAGCCAAAAACATTCAGTACTTC.

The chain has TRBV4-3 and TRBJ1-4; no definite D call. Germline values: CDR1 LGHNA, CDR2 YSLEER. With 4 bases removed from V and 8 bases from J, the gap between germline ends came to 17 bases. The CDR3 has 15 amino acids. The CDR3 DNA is TGCGCCAGCAGCCCTCGCCCCAACGGTGGCGAAAAACTGTTTTTT. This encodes CASSPRPNGGEKLFF.

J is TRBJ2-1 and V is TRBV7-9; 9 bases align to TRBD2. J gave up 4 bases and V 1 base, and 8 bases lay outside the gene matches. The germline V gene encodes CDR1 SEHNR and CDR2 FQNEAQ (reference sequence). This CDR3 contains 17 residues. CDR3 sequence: CASSLDFSGSLYNEQFF. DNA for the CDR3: TGTGCCAGCAGCTTAGATTTTAGCGGGAGTCTATACAATGAGCAGTTCTTC.

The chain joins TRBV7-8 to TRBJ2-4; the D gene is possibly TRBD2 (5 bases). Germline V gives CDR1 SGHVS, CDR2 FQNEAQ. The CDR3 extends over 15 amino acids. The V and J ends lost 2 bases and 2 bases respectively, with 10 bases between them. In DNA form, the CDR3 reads TGTGCCAGCAGCTTATTAACTAGTTCCAAAAACATTCAGTACTTC. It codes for CASSLLTSSKNIQYF. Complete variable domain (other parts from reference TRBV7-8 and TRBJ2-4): GAGVSQSPRYKVAKRGQDVALRCDPISGHVSLFWYQQALGQGPEFLTYFQNEAQLDKSGLPSDRFFAERPEGSVSTLKIQRTQQEDSAVYLCASSLLTSSKNIQYFGAGTRLSVL.

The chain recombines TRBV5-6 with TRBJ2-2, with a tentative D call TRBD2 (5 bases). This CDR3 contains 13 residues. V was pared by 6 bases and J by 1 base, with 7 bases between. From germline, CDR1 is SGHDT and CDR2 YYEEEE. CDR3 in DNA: TGTGCCAGCAATCGGGGGAACACCGGGGAGCTGTTTTTT. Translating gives CASNRGNTGELFF.

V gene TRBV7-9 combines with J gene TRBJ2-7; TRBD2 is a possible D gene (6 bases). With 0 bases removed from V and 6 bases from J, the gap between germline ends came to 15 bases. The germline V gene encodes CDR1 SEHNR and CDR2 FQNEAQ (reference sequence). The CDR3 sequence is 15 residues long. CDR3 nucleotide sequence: TGTGCCAGCAGCTTAGCGGCGACGGGAGTTGTCGAGCAGTACTTC. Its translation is CASSLAATGVVEQYF.

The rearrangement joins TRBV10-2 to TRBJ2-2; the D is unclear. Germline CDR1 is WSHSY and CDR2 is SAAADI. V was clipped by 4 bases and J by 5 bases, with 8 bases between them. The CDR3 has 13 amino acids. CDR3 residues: CASSVGLTGELFF. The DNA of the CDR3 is TGCGCCAGCAGTGTTGGGTTGACCGGGGAGCTGTTTTTT.

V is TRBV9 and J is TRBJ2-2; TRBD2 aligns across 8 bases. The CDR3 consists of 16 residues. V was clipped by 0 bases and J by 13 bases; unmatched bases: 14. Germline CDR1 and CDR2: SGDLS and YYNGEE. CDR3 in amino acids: CASSVDGGRTHLGLFF. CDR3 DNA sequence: TGTGCCAGCAGCGTAGATGGCGGGAGGACTCACTTAGGGCTGTTTTTT.

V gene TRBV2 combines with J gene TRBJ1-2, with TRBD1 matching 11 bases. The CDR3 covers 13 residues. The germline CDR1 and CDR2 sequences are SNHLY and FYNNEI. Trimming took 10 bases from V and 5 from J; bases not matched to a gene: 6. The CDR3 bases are TGTGCCACCGTGGGACAGGGGGTTTATGGCTACACCTTC. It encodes CATVGQGVYGYTF.

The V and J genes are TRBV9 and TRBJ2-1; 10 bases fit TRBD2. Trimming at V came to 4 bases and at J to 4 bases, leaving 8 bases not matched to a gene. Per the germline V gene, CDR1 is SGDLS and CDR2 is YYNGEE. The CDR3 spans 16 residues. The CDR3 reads CASSPRTSGLYNEQFF. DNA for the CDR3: TGTGCCAGCAGCCCCCGGACTAGCGGACTTTACAATGAGCAGTTCTTC. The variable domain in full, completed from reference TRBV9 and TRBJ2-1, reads DSGVTQTPKHLITATGQRVTLRCSPRSGDLSVYWYQQSLDQGLQFLIQYYNGEERAKGNILERFSAQQFPDLHSELNLSSLELGDSALYFCASSPRTSGLYNEQFFGPGTRLTVL.

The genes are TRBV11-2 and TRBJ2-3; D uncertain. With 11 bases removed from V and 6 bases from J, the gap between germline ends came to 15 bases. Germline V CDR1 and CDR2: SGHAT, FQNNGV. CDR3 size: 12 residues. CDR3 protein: CASLRPRDTQYF. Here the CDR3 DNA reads TGTGCCTCTCTACGGCCTAGGGATACGCAGTATTTT.

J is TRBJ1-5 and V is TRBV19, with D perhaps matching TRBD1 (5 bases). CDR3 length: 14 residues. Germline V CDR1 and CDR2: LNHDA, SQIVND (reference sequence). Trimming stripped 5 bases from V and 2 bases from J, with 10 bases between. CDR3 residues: CASSAGSGNQPQHF. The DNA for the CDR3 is TGTGCCAGTAGTGCAGGGTCCGGCAATCAGCCCCAGCATTTT.

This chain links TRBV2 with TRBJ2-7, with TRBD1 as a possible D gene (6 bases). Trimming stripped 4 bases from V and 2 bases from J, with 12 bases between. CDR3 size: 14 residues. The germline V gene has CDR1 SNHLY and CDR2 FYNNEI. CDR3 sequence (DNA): TGTGCCAGCAGTGTAAACAGGGTCGCCTACGAGCAGTACTTC. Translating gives CASSVNRVAYEQYF.

The CDR3 here is CASSHELALSYEQYF. In DNA, the CDR3 is TGCGCCAGCAGCCACGAACTAGCGTTGTCCTACGAGCAGTACTTC. The rearrangement links TRBV4-1 to TRBJ2-7, with TRBD2 identical over 7 bases. Looked up from germline, CDR1 is MGHRA and CDR2 is YSYEKL. V dropped 3 bases and J dropped 1; count of bases not matched to a gene: 6. The CDR3 contains 15 residues.

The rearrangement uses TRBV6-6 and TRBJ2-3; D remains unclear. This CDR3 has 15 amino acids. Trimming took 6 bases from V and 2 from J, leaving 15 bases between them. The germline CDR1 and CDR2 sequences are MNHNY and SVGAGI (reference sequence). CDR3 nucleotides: TGTGCCAGCAGGTCCGGACGAGTGTCCACAGATACGCAGTATTTT. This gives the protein CASRSGRVSTDTQYF.

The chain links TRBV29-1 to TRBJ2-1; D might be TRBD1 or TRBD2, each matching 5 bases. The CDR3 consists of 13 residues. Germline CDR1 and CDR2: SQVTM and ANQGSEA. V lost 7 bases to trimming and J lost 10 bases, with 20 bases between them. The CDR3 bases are TGCAGCGCTCTCGGGACGGATCCGAGGGAGCAGTTCTTC. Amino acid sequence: CSALGTDPREQFF.

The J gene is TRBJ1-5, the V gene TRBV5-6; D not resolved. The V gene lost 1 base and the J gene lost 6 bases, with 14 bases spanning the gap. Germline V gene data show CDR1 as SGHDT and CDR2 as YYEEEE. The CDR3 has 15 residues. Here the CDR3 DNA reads TGTGCCAGCAGCTTGTCGCGGGGAGACCGTCAGCCCCAGCATTTT. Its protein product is CASSLSRGDRQPQHF.

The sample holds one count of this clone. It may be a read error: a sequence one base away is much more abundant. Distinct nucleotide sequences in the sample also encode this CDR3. CDR3 residues: CASQGDTQYF. The CDR3 bases are TGTGCCAGCCAGGGGGATACGCAGTATTTT. The rearrangement joins TRBV2 to TRBJ2-3; D perhaps matches TRBD1 (6 bases). The CDR3 length is 10 residues. In germline, CDR1 is SNHLY, CDR2 FYNNEI. Between the trimmed V and J ends, which lost 8 bases and 6 bases, there was a span of 6 bases.